This T cell receptor beta chain was obtained from a study of blood T cell repertoires in COVID-19. As for the study in general: Specimens from acute and convalescent COVID-19 originated in the United States, Italy and Spain.

V was shortened by 5 bases and J by 8 bases, with 18 bases between the two germline ends. This CDR3 has 14 amino acids. Looked up from germline, CDR1 is MNHEY and CDR2 is SVGAGI. Recruitment covered 20 to 25 US areas and drew participants whose ages spanned roughly 18 to 100 years. Authors' analysis steps: Estimates of nucleated cell counts were drawn from the amplification of reference gene primers. Using immunoSEQ multiplex PCR, the repertoire was profiled, and TCRdb retains in-frame clones only, with some absent. The V and J calls and clone size come from that table; D and trimming were worked out from the DNA. Here the sample spans about 400,000 clones, 89% being singletons.

This TCR was sampled from a woman in her thirties who had recovered from COVID-19. The chain is built from TRBV6-5 and TRBJ1-2; D gene unclear. Sequencing was done on a sample of PBMCs or T cells enriched from blood (not recorded which). The CDR3 DNA reads TGTGCCAGCAGTCCCCTATTGGTTAGCGGGGGCTACACCTTC. Protein product: CASSPLLVSGGYTF.